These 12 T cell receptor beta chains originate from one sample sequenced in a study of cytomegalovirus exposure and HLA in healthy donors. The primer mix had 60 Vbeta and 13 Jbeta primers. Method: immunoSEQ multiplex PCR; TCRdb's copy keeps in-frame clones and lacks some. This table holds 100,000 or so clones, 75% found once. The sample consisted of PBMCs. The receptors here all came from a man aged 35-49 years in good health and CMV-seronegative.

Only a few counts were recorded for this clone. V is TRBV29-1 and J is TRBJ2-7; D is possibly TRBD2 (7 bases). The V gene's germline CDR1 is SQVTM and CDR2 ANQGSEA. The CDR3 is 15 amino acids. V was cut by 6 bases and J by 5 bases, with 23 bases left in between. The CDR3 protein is CSVRRGGAGKHEQYF. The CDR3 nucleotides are TGCAGCGTCAGGAGGGGGGGGGCAGGGAAGCACGAGCAGTACTTC.

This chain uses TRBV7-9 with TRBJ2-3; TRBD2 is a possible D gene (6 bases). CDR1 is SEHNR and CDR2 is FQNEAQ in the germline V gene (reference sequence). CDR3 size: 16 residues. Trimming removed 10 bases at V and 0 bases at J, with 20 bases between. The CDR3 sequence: CAIAASETPSTDTQYF. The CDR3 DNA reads TGTGCCATTGCGGCTAGCGAGACTCCCAGCACAGATACGCAGTATTTT.

Here the CDR3 reads CASSHPDRTNSPLHF. CDR3 coding DNA: TGCGCCAGCAGCCACCCGGACAGAACTAATTCACCCCTCCACTTT. The chain joins TRBV5-1 to TRBJ1-6; the D gene is possibly TRBD1 (6 bases). The CDR3 has 15 residues. Germline assignment: CDR1 SGHRS and CDR2 YFSETQ. The germline V and J ends were trimmed by 4 bases and 6 bases, with 14 bases remaining between them.

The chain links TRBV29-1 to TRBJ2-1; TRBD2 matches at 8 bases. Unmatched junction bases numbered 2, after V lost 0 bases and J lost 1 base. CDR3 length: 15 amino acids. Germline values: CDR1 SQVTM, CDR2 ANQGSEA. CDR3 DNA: TGCAGCGTTGAAGATAGCGGGAAGTCCTACAATGAGCAGTTCTTC. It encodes CSVEDSGKSYNEQFF.

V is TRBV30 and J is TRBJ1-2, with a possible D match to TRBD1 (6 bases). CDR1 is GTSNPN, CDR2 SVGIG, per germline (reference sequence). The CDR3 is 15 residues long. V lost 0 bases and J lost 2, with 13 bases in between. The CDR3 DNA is TGTGCCTGGAGTGTACCCCGGACAGCCAACTATGGCTACACCTTC. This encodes CAWSVPRTANYGYTF. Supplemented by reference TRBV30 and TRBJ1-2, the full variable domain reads SQTIHQWPATLVQPVGSPLSLECTVEGTSNPNLYWYRQAAGRGLQLLFYSVGIGQISSEVPQNLSASRPQDRQFILSSKKLLLSDSGFYLCAWSVPRTANYGYTFGSGTRLTVV.

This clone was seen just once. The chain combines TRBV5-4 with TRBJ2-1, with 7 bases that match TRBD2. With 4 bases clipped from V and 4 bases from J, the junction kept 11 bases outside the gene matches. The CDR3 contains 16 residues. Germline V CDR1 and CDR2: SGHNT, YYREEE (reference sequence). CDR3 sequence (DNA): TGTGCCAGCAGCCCCGCACAGCGGGAAGTTTACAATGAGCAGTTCTTC. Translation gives CASSPAQREVYNEQFF.

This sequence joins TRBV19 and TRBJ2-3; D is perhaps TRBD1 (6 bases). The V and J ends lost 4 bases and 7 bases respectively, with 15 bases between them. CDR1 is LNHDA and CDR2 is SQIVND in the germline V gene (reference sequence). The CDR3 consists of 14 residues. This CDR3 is CASSSGGSQHTQYF. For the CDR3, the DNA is TGTGCCAGTAGTAGTGGGGGCAGCCAGCATACGCAGTATTTT. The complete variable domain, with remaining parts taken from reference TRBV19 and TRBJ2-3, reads DGGITQSPKYLFRKEGQNVTLSCEQNLNHDAMYWYRQDPGQGLRLIYYSQIVNDFQKGDIAEGYSVSREKKESFPLTVTSAQKNPTAFYLCASSSGGSQHTQYFGPGTRLTVL.

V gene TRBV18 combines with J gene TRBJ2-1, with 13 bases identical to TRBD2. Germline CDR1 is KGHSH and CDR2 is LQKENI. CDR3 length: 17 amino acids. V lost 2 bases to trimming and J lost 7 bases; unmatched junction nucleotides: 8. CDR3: CASSPAGTSGDRNEQFF. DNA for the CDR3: TGTGCCAGCTCACCAGCCGGGACTAGCGGGGATCGTAATGAGCAGTTCTTC.

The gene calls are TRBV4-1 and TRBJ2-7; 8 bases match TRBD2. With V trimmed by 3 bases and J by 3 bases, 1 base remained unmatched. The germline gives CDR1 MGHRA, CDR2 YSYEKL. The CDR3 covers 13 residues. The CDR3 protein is CASSHAGGYEQYF. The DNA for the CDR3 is TGCGCCAGCAGCCACGCGGGGGGCTACGAGCAGTACTTC.

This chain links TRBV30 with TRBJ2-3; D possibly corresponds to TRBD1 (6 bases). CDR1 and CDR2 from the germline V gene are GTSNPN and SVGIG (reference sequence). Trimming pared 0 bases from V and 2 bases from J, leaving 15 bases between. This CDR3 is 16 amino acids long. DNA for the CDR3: TGTGCCTGGAGTGTGGGACATGCAATACACACAGATACGCAGTATTTT. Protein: CAWSVGHAIHTDTQYF.

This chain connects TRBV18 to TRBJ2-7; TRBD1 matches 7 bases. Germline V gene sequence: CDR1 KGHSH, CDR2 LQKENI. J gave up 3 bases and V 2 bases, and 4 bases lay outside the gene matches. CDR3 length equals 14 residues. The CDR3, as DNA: TGTGCCAGCTCACCAGGGGACAGTTTCTACGAGCAGTACTTC. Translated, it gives CASSPGDSFYEQYF.

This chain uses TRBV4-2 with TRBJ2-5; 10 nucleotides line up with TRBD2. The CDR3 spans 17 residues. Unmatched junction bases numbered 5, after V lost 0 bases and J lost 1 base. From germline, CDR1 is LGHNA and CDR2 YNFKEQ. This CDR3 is CASSQDSSSGGQETQYF. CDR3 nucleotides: TGTGCCAGCAGCCAAGATAGCTCTAGCGGGGGCCAAGAGACCCAGTACTTC.